A single sample gave rise to the 24 T cell receptor beta chains below, sequenced in a study of blood T cell repertoires in COVID-19 (dated by TCRdb to about 2020). The library was prepared using the immunoSEQ multiplex PCR assay. TCRdb's version of the immuneACCESS table is confined to in-frame rearrangements and falls short of the full clone set. An unresolved V gene accounts for under half of the shortfall where checked; the remainder is of unknown origin. The sample contains 62,000 or so clones, 89% of them found a single time. More than 8% of the sample rests with the top ten. Input material: peripheral blood. Source of these receptors: a man aged 50 to 59 with active COVID-19.

This chain links TRBV30 with TRBJ2-3; D is perhaps TRBD1 (6 bases). The CDR3 loop spans 16 amino acids. The germline V and J ends were trimmed by 1 base and 1 base, with 15 bases remaining between them. Germline CDR1 is GTSNPN and CDR2 is SVGIG (reference sequence). This CDR3 reads CAWSDGRGRRTDTQYF. The DNA of the CDR3 is TGTGCCTGGAGTGACGGCAGGGGTAGGCGCACAGATACGCAGTATTTT.

The CDR3 protein is CASSQGTGSEAFF. CDR3 DNA: TGTGCCAGCAGCCAAGGGACAGGGAGTGAAGCTTTCTTT. The V gene is TRBV11-2, the J gene TRBJ1-1, with 9 nucleotides matching TRBD1. Germline V gene data show CDR1 as SGHAT and CDR2 as FQNNGV. This CDR3 contains 13 residues. V lost 5 bases, J lost 7 bases, and 5 bases stayed unmatched. Filled out from reference TRBV11-2 and TRBJ1-1, the complete variable domain reads EAGVAQSPRYKIIEKRQSVAFWCNPISGHATLYWYQQILGQGPKLLIQFQNNGVVDDSQLPKDRFSAERLKGVDSTLKIQPAKLEDSAVYLCASSQGTGSEAFFGQGTRLTVV.

The chain uses TRBV6-2 or TRBV6-3 and TRBJ2-1; D might be TRBD1 (6 bases). Germline V lookup: CDR1 MNHEY, CDR2 SVGEGT. There are 20 residues in the CDR3. V lost 4 bases to trimming and J lost 0 bases, with 25 bases between them. The CDR3 DNA sequence: TGTGCCAGCAGTTCAACCCCGGGCAGGGGCACGATTAGCTCCTACAATGAGCAGTTCTTC. It specifies CASSSTPGRGTISSYNEQFF.

The chain couples TRBV3-1 (or the pseudogene TRBV3-2) to TRBJ1-2; D remains ambiguous. Trimming shortened V by 4 bases and J by 4 bases, and 16 bases separated the two germline ends. The CDR3 spans 15 residues. Per germline, CDR1 LGHDT and CDR2 YNNKEL (reference sequence). In DNA, the CDR3 is TGTGCCAGCAGCCCCCGACGGTGGGCGGGCTATGGCTACACCTTC. Translated, it gives CASSPRRWAGYGYTF.

The chain uses TRBV6-5 and TRBJ1-6, with 7 bases identical to TRBD1. Germline trimming cut 6 bases from V and 12 bases from J; bases unmatched to any gene: 14. The CDR3 spans 15 residues. Germline CDR1 reads MNHEY; CDR2 reads SVGAGI. CDR3 amino acids: CASSLHDRAVEPLHF. The DNA for the CDR3 is TGTGCCAGCAGCCTGCACGACAGGGCGGTCGAACCCCTCCACTTT.

This clone has just one count. The chain carries TRBV5-6 and TRBJ1-1; D is perhaps TRBD1 (6 bases). In germline, CDR1 is SGHDT, CDR2 YYEEEE. The CDR3 is 14 amino acids. Trimming cost V 6 bases and J 5 bases, with 17 bases left between them. CDR3 protein: CASTLGPGATEAFF. Written as DNA, the CDR3 is TGTGCCAGCACCTTAGGCCCAGGGGCGACTGAAGCTTTCTTT.

This clone was recorded only once. The chain has TRBV9 and TRBJ1-4; D is unclear. CDR3 length equals 14 residues. The V end lost 0 bases, the J end lost 2 bases, and 5 bases lay between the germline ends. CDR1 is SGDLS and CDR2 is YYNGEE in the germline V gene. CDR3 sequence (DNA): TGTGCCAGCAGCGTAGCTCCTACTAATGAAAAACTGTTTTTT. The encoded protein is CASSVAPTNEKLFF.

The CDR3 region is CASSWTGKTDTQYF. DNA for the CDR3: TGTGCCAGCAGTTGGACAGGGAAAACAGATACGCAGTATTTT. This chain joins TRBV6-5 and TRBJ2-3; 8 bases align to TRBD1. The CDR3 covers 14 residues. Germline CDR1 and CDR2: MNHEY and SVGAGI. The V and J ends lost 4 bases and 3 bases, in that order; junction bases with no gene match: 3.

DNA of the CDR3: TGTGCTAGTGGTTTAAGAGTTTTGGGACAATCGAACACCGGGGAGCTGTTTTTT. This encodes CASGLRVLGQSNTGELFF. This chain links TRBV12-5 with TRBJ2-2, with a tentative D call TRBD1 (6 bases). V lost 3 bases and J lost 0, with 17 bases in between. Germline CDR1 and CDR2: LGHNT and FRNRAP. The CDR3 length is 18 residues.

The V call is TRBV20-1, the J call TRBJ1-1; D unresolved. Germline CDR1 reads DFQATT; CDR2 reads SNEGSKA (reference sequence). Trimming cost V 5 bases and J 10 bases, with 14 bases left between them. The CDR3 contains 11 residues. DNA for the CDR3: TGCAGTGCTGCCTCAGAAGAGGGAGCTTTCTTT. This gives the protein CSAASEEGAFF.

The chain links TRBV2 to TRBJ1-1, with D perhaps matching TRBD1 (5 bases). V dropped 1 base and J dropped 3 bases, with 9 bases sitting between them. The CDR3 spans 14 residues. CDR1 and CDR2 from the germline V gene are SNHLY and FYNNEI. The CDR3 nucleotides are TGTGCCAGCAGTGAAGGGGGCGCTTACACTGAAGCTTTCTTT. As protein: CASSEGGAYTEAFF.

This clone was recorded a few times. V usage is TRBV5-5 and J usage is TRBJ2-3; possible D gene TRBD2, 6 bases. Trimming left V 3 bases short and J 2 bases short, with 10 bases between. Germline assignment: CDR1 SGHKS and CDR2 YYEKEE (reference sequence). The CDR3 has 14 amino acids. This CDR3 is CASSSGLYTDTQYF. Written as DNA, the CDR3 is TGTGCCAGCAGCTCAGGACTATACACAGATACGCAGTATTTT. Filled out from reference TRBV5-5 and TRBJ2-3, the complete variable domain reads DAGVTQSPTHLIKTRGQQVTLRCSPISGHKSVSWYQQVLGQGPQFIFQYYEKEERGRGNFPDRFSARQFPNYSSELNVNALLLGDSALYLCASSSGLYTDTQYFGPGTRLTVL.

V usage is TRBV14 and J usage is TRBJ2-3; D is undetermined. This CDR3 comprises 14 residues. CDR1 SGHDN and CDR2 FVKESK come from the germline V gene. Trimming stripped 4 bases from V and 4 bases from J, with 12 bases between. CDR3 in amino acids: CASSRLSLADTQYF. For the CDR3, the DNA is TGTGCCAGCAGCCGGCTTAGCTTGGCAGATACGCAGTATTTT.

The V and J genes are TRBV4-3 and TRBJ2-3; a possible D gene is TRBD1 (6 bases). This CDR3 contains 16 residues. The germline CDR1 and CDR2 sequences are LGHNA and YSLEER. Deletions cut 1 base from V and 7 bases from J, with 18 bases between. This CDR3 reads CASSQVLGGLENTQYF. CDR3 coding DNA: TGCGCCAGCAGCCAAGTACTTGGGGGCCTCGAGAATACGCAGTATTTT.

V and J are TRBV7-8 and TRBJ1-6; D is possibly TRBD1 (5 bases). Germline CDR1 is SGHVS and CDR2 is FQNEAQ. V was pared by 1 base and J by 9 bases, with 19 bases between. The CDR3 spans 17 residues. CDR3 in amino acids: CASSLGAQGLWGSPLHF. CDR3 in DNA: TGTGCCAGCAGCTTAGGAGCCCAGGGATTATGGGGTTCACCCCTCCACTTT.

This rearrangement joins TRBV2 to TRBJ2-7; D perhaps matches TRBD2 (6 bases). The CDR3 consists of 15 residues. With 2 bases removed from V and 4 bases from J, the gap between germline ends came to 15 bases. Germline loops: CDR1 SNHLY, CDR2 FYNNEI. CDR3 in DNA: TGTGCCAGCAGTGAAAGAGGCGGTGGGGGGTACGAGCAGTACTTC. This translates into CASSERGGGGYEQYF.

The chain uses TRBV20-1 and TRBJ2-1; D uncertain. The V gene's germline CDR1 is DFQATT and CDR2 SNEGSKA (reference sequence). CDR3 length: 11 residues. V lost 4 bases, J lost 7 bases, and 8 bases lay in between. This CDR3 reads CSATRVNEQFF. CDR3 sequence (DNA): TGCAGTGCTACGAGAGTTAATGAGCAGTTCTTC.

The chain uses TRBV6-5 and TRBJ2-2; D is unresolved. V was shortened by 2 bases and J by 2 bases, with 9 bases between the two germline ends. The CDR3 covers 15 residues. The germline V gene encodes CDR1 MNHEY and CDR2 SVGAGI. The CDR3 nucleotides are TGTGCCAGCAGTTACACAAAGACAAACACCGGGGAGCTGTTTTTT. Its translation: CASSYTKTNTGELFF.

This chain connects TRBV27 to TRBJ1-4; perhaps TRBD1 as D (6 bases). The CDR3 sequence is 15 residues long. CDR1 is MNHEY and CDR2 is SMNVEV in the germline V gene (reference sequence). Trimming cost V 6 bases and J 6 bases, with 17 bases left between them. The CDR3 DNA reads TGTGCCAGCAGATACAGGGTCACGGCGGATGAAAAACTGTTTTTT. Translation gives CASRYRVTADEKLFF.

The chain carries TRBV24-1 and TRBJ2-1; 9 nucleotides match TRBD2. J lost 7 bases, V lost 5 bases, and 8 bases had no gene match. Germline CDR1 reads KGHDR; CDR2 reads SFDVKD. The CDR3 spans 15 residues. This CDR3 reads CATSASGVGMNEQFF. The CDR3 DNA reads TGTGCCACCAGTGCTAGCGGGGTTGGTATGAATGAGCAGTTCTTC.

This clone was seen once. The rearrangement joins TRBV5-8 to TRBJ1-5; D remains unclear. The CDR3 extends over 15 amino acids. The V end was cut by 0 bases, the J end by 2 bases, with 9 bases between. The V gene's germline CDR1 is SGHTS and CDR2 YDEGEE. The DNA for the CDR3 is TGTGCCAGCAGCTTGGGCGGGTATGGCAATCAGCCCCAGCATTTT. Its translation is CASSLGGYGNQPQHF.

V gene TRBV18 combines with J gene TRBJ1-1; 9 bases line up with TRBD1. The CDR3 sequence is 15 residues long. V trimming: 6 bases; J trimming: 4 bases; junction bases outside the gene matches: 9. Looked up from germline, CDR1 is KGHSH and CDR2 is LQKENI. The CDR3 spells CASSQIQGALTEAFF. The CDR3 nucleotides read TGTGCCAGCTCTCAGATACAGGGGGCTCTCACTGAAGCTTTCTTT.

This clone was picked up a small number of times. V and J are TRBV19 and TRBJ1-5; 10 bases are a match to TRBD1. The junction had 5 bases not matched to a gene; V was cut back by 7 bases and J by 5 bases. The CDR3 is 14 residues long. Germline CDR1 and CDR2: LNHDA and SQIVND (reference sequence). The CDR3 loop is CASKGTGVYQPQHF. The CDR3, as DNA: TGTGCCAGTAAAGGGACAGGGGTCTATCAGCCCCAGCATTTT.

The rearrangement joins TRBV6-2 or TRBV6-3 to TRBJ1-2; TRBD1 agrees at 8 bases. Germline CDR1 MNHEY, CDR2 SVGEGT. The CDR3 is 16 amino acids. V was clipped by 7 bases and J by 4 bases; unmatched bases: 14. The CDR3 DNA reads TGTGCCAGCAACCCCCTGGTCGGGACAGGCCTCTATGGCTACACCTTC. It is translated as CASNPLVGTGLYGYTF.